This T cell receptor beta chain was sequenced for a study of T cells in localized non-small cell lung cancer. Some clones are missing from TCRdb's copy, which holds only in-frame ones; the method was immunoSEQ multiplex PCR. Altogether around 29,000 clones are present, 90% being singletons, with the ten largest covering 0.95% to 1.4%. The CDR3 loop spans 13 amino acids. CDR1 and CDR2 (germline): SGHNT, YENEEA. The germline V and J ends were trimmed by 1 base and 3 bases, with 4 bases remaining between them. The V gene is TRBV11-3, the J gene TRBJ1-5; no definite D call. The sequence derives from a woman between 35 and 70 years old with stage I lung adenocarcinoma. The material sequenced was peripheral blood, taken before any cancer treatment. The CDR3 bases are TGTGCCAGCAGCTTAGCGTACAATCAGCCCCAGCATTTT. Its translation: CASSLAYNQPQHF.